These T cell receptor beta chains were read from a single sample in a study of T cells of healthy individuals. TCRdb processed the 5' RACE reads anew with MiXCR; each CDR3 protein has one entry. The sample yields 95,000 to 100,000 distinct CDR3 sequences, roughly a sixth seen once. These receptors were taken from a human donor in good health. The CDR3 runs from the conserved cysteine through the conserved F or W. A D gene is named only where the DNA matches it firmly. Clone size is given for some rows only: seen once, a few or many times, or a class if the clone is expanded.

DNA,CDR3,D,size,V,J
TGTGCCAGCAGCTTAGTCCAGGGTCTAACAGATACGCAGTATTTT,CASSLVQGLTDTQYF,NA,NA,TRBV7-8,TRBJ2-3
TGTGCCAGCAGTTTACGCGACGGACCCTACGAGCAGTACTTC,CASSLRDGPYEQYF,NA,NA,TRBV27,TRBJ2-7
TGTGCCAGCAGTTACTCAACGGGCTGGTTGGGTGGCTACACCTTC,CASSYSTGWLGGYTF,NA,NA,TRBV6-5,TRBJ1-2
TGTGCCAGCAGCCAAGCGACAGGGGGCTACTACGAGCAGTACTTC,CASSQATGGYYEQYF,TRBD1,NA,TRBV14,TRBJ2-7
TGTGCCAGCAGTGAAGAGGCGGGGGACCCAGATACGCAGTATTTT,CASSEEAGDPDTQYF,TRBD2,NA,TRBV6-1,TRBJ2-3
TGTGCCAGCAGCTACCACCAAGGGAGTGACACCGGGGAGCTGTTTTTT,CASSYHQGSDTGELFF,NA,many,TRBV6-5,TRBJ2-2
TGCGCCAGCAGCCAAGCCGAACGACACGAGCAGTACTTC,CASSQAERHEQYF,NA,NA,TRBV4-1,TRBJ2-7
TGTGCCAGCAGTGGGTGGGGCCCGGTCATCTCCGAGCAGTACTTC,CASSGWGPVISEQYF,NA,many,TRBV28,TRBJ2-7
TGTGCCAGCAGCTTCTTAGCGGGACCGAACACCGGGGAGCTGTTTTTT,CASSFLAGPNTGELFF,TRBD2,few,TRBV7-9,TRBJ2-2
TGCAGTGCTGGGGGGGTGTACCAAGAGACCCAGTACTTC,CSAGGVYQETQYF,TRBD2,NA,TRBV20-1,TRBJ2-5
TGTGCCAGCAGCTTACTGTCAACAGGGGGAGATACTGAAGCTTTCTTT,CASSLLSTGGDTEAFF,TRBD1,NA,TRBV7-3,TRBJ1-1